The 23 T cell receptor beta chains listed next were all sequenced from one sample in a study of blood T cell repertoires in COVID-19. Profiling relied on immunoSEQ multiplex PCR, and the TCRdb table lists in-frame clones only, not all of them. The table records about 140,000 clones, around nine tenths of them present only once. Source material: peripheral blood. The receptors come from a woman aged 60-75 years with acute or convalescent COVID-19.

J is TRBJ2-1 and V is TRBV13; 8 bases fit TRBD2. Germline V lookup: CDR1 PRHDT, CDR2 FYEKMQ (reference sequence). Trimming cost V 4 bases and J 8 bases; bases outside gene matches: 16. This CDR3 contains 17 residues. The CDR3 bases are TGTGCCAGCAGCTCCCCATGGTCGAGCGGGGGATTGGATGAGCAGTTCTTC. Amino acid sequence: CASSSPWSSGGLDEQFF.

This clone appeared once. The V and J genes are TRBV5-1 and TRBJ2-3, with 10 nucleotides matching TRBD1. The CDR3 runs to 16 residues. V shed 4 bases, J shed 1 base, and the junction held 6 bases outside the gene matches. Per the germline V gene, CDR1 is SGHRS and CDR2 is YFSETQ. The CDR3 DNA is TGCGCCAGCAGCCCCCCGGGGACAGGGGGCACAGATACGCAGTATTTT. Amino acids: CASSPPGTGGTDTQYF.

This clone was seen a single time. V gene TRBV4-3 combines with J gene TRBJ1-1; D gene unclear. Trimming stripped 0 bases from V and 1 base from J, with 6 bases between. The germline CDR1 and CDR2 sequences are LGHNA and YSLEER. This CDR3 comprises 14 residues. The chain's CDR3 is CASSQDSRNTEAFF. In DNA form, the CDR3 reads TGCGCCAGCAGCCAAGATTCCAGGAACACTGAAGCTTTCTTT.

The V call is TRBV12-3 or TRBV12-4, the J call TRBJ1-1; D uncertain. Trimming removed 3 bases at V and 3 bases at J, with 8 bases between. The CDR3 loop spans 13 amino acids. The CDR3 DNA follows: TGTGCCAGCAGTTTGCAGGAATACACTGAAGCTTTCTTT. Amino acids: CASSLQEYTEAFF.

This clone was seen a few times. The V gene is TRBV2, the J gene TRBJ1-1; TRBD1 is a possible D gene (6 bases). The CDR3 runs to 14 residues. The ends were cut back, 0 bases at V and 4 bases at J, with 9 bases in the middle. The germline V gene has CDR1 SNHLY and CDR2 FYNNEI. The CDR3 nucleotides are TGTGCCAGCAGTGAAGCGGGCAGGGGCACTGAAGCTTTCTTT. This codes for CASSEAGRGTEAFF.

J is TRBJ1-1 and V is TRBV11-2; 7 bases align to TRBD1. The germline gives CDR1 SGHAT, CDR2 FQNNGV. The J segment lost 2 bases and the V segment lost 5 bases, leaving 5 bases of the junction unmatched. This CDR3 spans 14 amino acids. The CDR3 here is CASSNRDRNTEAFF. CDR3 nucleotides: TGTGCCAGCAGCAACCGGGACAGAAACACTGAAGCTTTCTTT.

The chain has TRBV7-3 and TRBJ1-1; no definite D call. V dropped 5 bases and J dropped 3 bases, with 10 bases sitting between them. The CDR3 contains 13 residues. Germline V lookup: CDR1 SGHTA, CDR2 FQGTGA. The CDR3 region has the DNA TGTGCCAGCAGCACTCAGAGGGACACTGAAGCTTTCTTT. Translated, it gives CASSTQRDTEAFF.

This clone was counted a few times. V gene TRBV6-5 combines with J gene TRBJ1-2; D call uncertain. V was trimmed by 7 bases and J by 3 bases, leaving 12 bases between them. The CDR3 is 13 residues long. CDR1 MNHEY and CDR2 SVGAGI come from the germline V gene. The CDR3 DNA is TGTGCCAGCATGTCCCCAACAGACTATGGCTACACCTTC. The encoded protein is CASMSPTDYGYTF.

This chain links TRBV5-1 with TRBJ1-2; maybe TRBD1 (5 bases). From germline, CDR1 is SGHRS and CDR2 YFSETQ. V shed 1 base and J shed 0 bases, with 19 bases lying between them. This CDR3 spans 18 amino acids. The CDR3 protein is CASSLWVTAPDTNYGYTF. The CDR3 DNA sequence: TGCGCCAGCAGCTTGTGGGTGACAGCTCCCGACACTAACTATGGCTACACCTTC.

The rearrangement uses TRBV19 and TRBJ2-7; perhaps TRBD1 as D (5 bases). CDR1 is LNHDA, CDR2 SQIVND, per germline (reference sequence). The CDR3 sequence is 16 residues long. V was pared by 4 bases and J by 1 base, with 17 bases between. This chain's CDR3 is CASSRGSQGGSYEQYF. Here the CDR3 DNA reads TGTGCCAGTAGTAGGGGTTCGCAGGGTGGATCCTACGAGCAGTACTTC.

This chain links TRBV30 with TRBJ1-5; a weak D match, TRBD1 (5 bases). The CDR3 sequence is 13 residues long. Germline CDR1 GTSNPN, CDR2 SVGIG (reference sequence). V was clipped by 2 bases and J by 5 bases, with 10 bases between them. CDR3 residues: CAWSQQDDQPQHF. The CDR3 DNA reads TGTGCCTGGAGTCAACAGGACGATCAGCCCCAGCATTTT.

The chain recombines TRBV7-9 with TRBJ1-1; maybe TRBD1 (6 bases). Germline V gives CDR1 SEHNR, CDR2 FQNEAQ (reference sequence). CDR3 length: 14 amino acids. Deletions cut 8 bases from V and 6 bases from J, with 19 bases between. This CDR3 is CASGQIQSSAEAFF. In DNA form, the CDR3 reads TGTGCCAGCGGACAGATCCAAAGCAGCGCTGAAGCTTTCTTT.

The chain uses TRBV27 and TRBJ1-1, with TRBD1 identical over 8 bases. This CDR3 has 16 amino acids. J was trimmed by 1 base and V by 6 bases; bases with no gene match: 10. Germline V gene data show CDR1 as MNHEY and CDR2 as SMNVEV (reference sequence). The CDR3 DNA follows: TGTGCCAGCAGGCCCCCGGGCAGGGGGCCGAACACTGAAGCTTTCTTT. Amino acids: CASRPPGRGPNTEAFF.

A note on this clone: The germline gene is not matched at one end of the junction; a read error may be the cause. The chain employs TRBV4-1 and TRBJ1-2; a weak D match, TRBD1 (6 bases). This CDR3 has 14 amino acids. Germline values: CDR1 MGHRA, CDR2 YSYEKL. The CDR3: CASRQGAGEYGYTF. The CDR3 DNA is TGCGCCAGCAGGCAAGGGGCAGGGGAGTATGGCTACACCTTC.

This chain links TRBV9 with TRBJ2-7; 10 bases align to TRBD1. The CDR3 totals 16 residues. J gave up 2 bases and V 3 bases, and 8 bases lay outside the gene matches. Germline values: CDR1 SGDLS, CDR2 YYNGEE. For the CDR3, the DNA is TGTGCCAGCAGCGGCCAAAGGACAGGGGGTCCCTACGAGCAGTACTTC. Protein product: CASSGQRTGGPYEQYF.

The chain carries TRBV5-1 and TRBJ2-5; weak D call: TRBD1 (5 bases). CDR1 SGHRS and CDR2 YFSETQ come from the germline V gene. The V end was cut by 0 bases, the J end by 1 base, with 7 bases between. This CDR3 region has 14 residues. The CDR3 loop reads CASSLADSQETQYF. The CDR3 nucleotides are TGCGCCAGCAGCTTGGCCGACAGCCAAGAGACCCAGTACTTC.

This chain links TRBV4-1 with TRBJ2-5; TRBD1 is a possible D gene (5 bases). Germline loops: CDR1 MGHRA, CDR2 YSYEKL. CDR3 length: 14 amino acids. Trimming took off 0 bases at V and 5 bases at J, with 10 bases between the two ends. The CDR3 nucleotides are TGCGCCAGCAGCCAAGAATACAGGTTTGAGACCCAGTACTTC. This translates into CASSQEYRFETQYF.

V and J are TRBV5-4 and TRBJ1-6; D is unclear. Germline V gene data show CDR1 as SGHNT and CDR2 as YYREEE (reference sequence). V gave up 3 bases and J gave up 5 bases, with 9 bases separating them. The CDR3 consists of 14 residues. The CDR3 region has the DNA TGTGCCAGCAGCTGGAATCTAGATAATTCACCCCTCCACTTT. Its translation: CASSWNLDNSPLHF.

V is TRBV6-5 and J is TRBJ1-2; D might be TRBD1 (6 bases). V gave up 2 bases and J gave up 8 bases, with 15 bases separating them. Germline values: CDR1 MNHEY, CDR2 SVGAGI. This CDR3 is 14 amino acids long. Written as DNA, the CDR3 is TGTGCCAGCAGTTACGGGGGCAGCCGGGGAGGCTACACCTTC. The encoded protein is CASSYGGSRGGYTF.

DNA of the CDR3: TGTGCCTGGAGCGGCGGGGGGACCACAGATACGCAGTATTTT. Protein sequence: CAWSGGGTTDTQYF. The V and J genes are TRBV30 and TRBJ2-3; 8 bases line up with TRBD2. The CDR3 spans 14 residues. Germline assignment: CDR1 GTSNPN and CDR2 SVGIG (reference sequence). Unmatched junction bases numbered 4, after V lost 3 bases and J lost 2 bases.

V gene TRBV12-3 or TRBV12-4 combines with J gene TRBJ1-6; D is uncertain. Trimming removed 5 bases at V and 8 bases at J, with 10 bases between. CDR3 size: 13 residues. The CDR3 loop reads CASSGLGDSPLHF. CDR3 in DNA: TGTGCCAGCAGTGGCCTAGGTGATTCACCCCTCCACTTT.

This clone was seen only once. The chain uses TRBV5-1 and TRBJ2-1, with D possibly matching TRBD1 (6 bases). Germline V gene lookup returns CDR1 SGHRS and CDR2 YFSETQ. V was cut by 0 bases and J by 1 base, with 14 bases left in between. The CDR3 extends over 17 amino acids. The DNA for the CDR3 is TGCGCCAGCAGCTTGGCACAGGGCGTTCTGTCCTACAATGAGCAGTTCTTC. It yields the protein CASSLAQGVLSYNEQFF.

The chain employs TRBV2 and TRBJ2-7, with 11 bases that match TRBD1. Germline V gene lookup returns CDR1 SNHLY and CDR2 FYNNEI. The CDR3 is 12 amino acids. With 6 bases clipped from V and 7 bases from J, the junction kept 2 bases outside the gene matches. CDR3 in amino acids: CASSGDRGEQYF. The CDR3 coding sequence is TGTGCCAGCAGCGGGGACAGGGGGGAGCAGTACTTC.